These 17 T cell receptor beta chains were all obtained from the same sample, sequenced in a study of cytomegalovirus exposure and HLA in healthy donors. Primers included in the PCR were 60 Vbeta and 13 Jbeta primers. Sequenced by immunoSEQ multiplex PCR; TCRdb stores in-frame clones only, minus some. The profile shows roughly 100,000 clones, 65% of them singletons. Specimen: PBMCs. The receptors shown here come from a man aged 30 to 45 in good health and CMV-seropositive.

The chain has TRBV11-2 and TRBJ2-7; D perhaps matches TRBD1 (5 bases). V dropped 0 bases and J dropped 5 bases, with 8 bases sitting between them. Germline V gives CDR1 SGHAT, CDR2 FQNNGV. This CDR3 is 13 amino acids long. The CDR3 nucleotides read TGTGCCAGCAGCTTAGATCAAGGGGACGAGCAGTACTTC. It encodes CASSLDQGDEQYF.

CDR3 loop: CASSSHRPPLHF. In DNA form, the CDR3 reads TGTGCCAGCAGCTCTCACAGGCCACCCCTCCACTTT. The chain combines TRBV11-3 with TRBJ1-6, with D maybe TRBD1 (5 bases). Germline V gene sequence: CDR1 SGHNT, CDR2 YENEEA. The CDR3 loop spans 12 amino acids. V shed 4 bases and J shed 11 bases, with 9 bases lying between them. Drawing the rest from reference TRBV11-3 and TRBJ1-6, the complete variable domain is EAGVVQSPRYKIIEKKQPVAFWCNPISGHNTLYWYLQNLGQGPELLIRYENEEAVDDSQLPKDRFSAERLKGVDSTLKIQPAELGDSAVYLCASSSHRPPLHFGNGTRLTVT.

The chain uses TRBV23-1 and TRBJ2-7; D is unclear. TRBV23-1 is placed among ORFs of uncertain function. Trimming removed 4 bases from V and 3 bases from J, with 13 bases in between. The CDR3 loop spans 14 amino acids. The CDR3 protein is CASSPPRRSYEQYF. DNA of the CDR3: TGCGCCAGCAGTCCCCCAAGGCGGAGCTACGAGCAGTACTTC.

The J gene is TRBJ2-5, the V gene TRBV10-3, with 9 bases identical to TRBD2. Per germline, CDR1 ENHRY and CDR2 SYGVKD. CDR3 length equals 15 residues. The ends lost 0 bases at V and 5 bases at J; junction bases unmatched: 4. In DNA form, the CDR3 reads TGTGCCATCAGTGAGTCGGGGACTAGCACCGAGACCCAGTACTTC. Residues: CAISESGTSTETQYF.

This clone showed up just a few times. The chain uses TRBV5-4 and TRBJ2-3; TRBD2 might be the D (6 bases). This CDR3 is built from 16 residues. V lost 1 base to trimming and J lost 2 bases, with 14 bases between them. Germline assignment: CDR1 SGHNT and CDR2 YYREEE (reference sequence). The CDR3 here is CASSLRAGILTDTQYF. The CDR3 DNA sequence: TGTGCCAGCAGCTTGAGGGCGGGAATCCTCACAGATACGCAGTATTTT.

This chain links TRBV18 with TRBJ1-4; possibly TRBD1 for D (6 bases). The ends were cut back, 6 bases at V and 0 bases at J, with 17 bases in the middle. Germline loops: CDR1 KGHSH, CDR2 LQKENI. The CDR3 spans 17 residues. The CDR3 DNA follows: TGTGCCAGCTCCCGGGACATTATGATCGCAACTAATGAAAAACTGTTTTTT. It is translated as CASSRDIMIATNEKLFF.

The DNA for the CDR3 is TGTGCCAGCAGCCCAGGACAGAGCTCTGGAAACACCATATATTTT. Translation: CASSPGQSSGNTIYF. This chain links TRBV5-4 with TRBJ1-3; possibly TRBD1 for D (6 bases). CDR1 and CDR2 from the germline V gene are SGHNT and YYREEE (reference sequence). V lost 4 bases, J lost 0 bases, and 11 bases lay in between. This CDR3 is 15 amino acids long.

The gene calls are TRBV10-3 and TRBJ2-2; no clear D gene. V was cut by 6 bases and J by 3 bases, with 2 bases left in between. The CDR3 has 11 amino acids. Germline CDR1 ENHRY, CDR2 SYGVKD. The CDR3, as DNA: TGTGCCATCAGCGACACCGGGGAGCTGTTTTTT. Translation: CAISDTGELFF.

In the case of this clone: Its ends do not fully match the called genes, so a read error is possible. CDR3 residues: CASRDQGTEVFF. The CDR3 DNA follows: TGTGCCAGCAGGGACCAGGGCACTGAAGTTTTCTTT. V gene TRBV6-5 combines with J gene TRBJ1-1; the D gene is possibly TRBD1 (5 bases). The CDR3 extends over 12 amino acids. Germline V CDR1 and CDR2: MNHEY, SVGAGI.

This clone has only a few counts. The rearrangement links TRBV5-1 to TRBJ2-2, with 9 bases that match TRBD2. The CDR3 spans 14 residues. With 4 bases clipped from V and 7 bases from J, the junction kept 5 bases outside the gene matches. Per germline, CDR1 SGHRS and CDR2 YFSETQ. The CDR3 spells CASSPTRGGGELFF. CDR3 bases: TGCGCCAGCAGCCCCACGCGGGGGGGCGGGGAGCTGTTTTTT.

This clone has more than one count but fewer than ten. The CDR3 DNA reads TGTGCCAGCCGTTTACTAGCGGGGAAAGAGACCCAGTACTTC. Translated: CASRLLAGKETQYF. The chain couples TRBV2 to TRBJ2-5; TRBD2 matches 10 bases. The germline V gene encodes CDR1 SNHLY and CDR2 FYNNEI. CDR3 length equals 14 residues. V was pared by 8 bases and J by 3 bases, with 6 bases of the junction left unmatched.

The chain recombines TRBV2 with TRBJ1-5; D is uncertain. V lost 4 bases and J 7 bases, leaving 14 bases between the germline ends. The CDR3 is 14 residues long. Germline V gene sequence: CDR1 SNHLY, CDR2 FYNNEI. DNA for the CDR3: TGTGCCAGCAGTGTACAACGGGGATGGCAGCCCCAGCATTTT. Translation gives CASSVQRGWQPQHF.

This chain connects TRBV4-1 to TRBJ1-4; TRBD1 agrees at 7 bases. The CDR3 length is 15 residues. V trimming: 2 bases; J trimming: 5 bases; junction bases outside the gene matches: 5. The germline V gene encodes CDR1 MGHRA and CDR2 YSYEKL. The CDR3 region is CASSQLGQRNEKLFF. CDR3 coding DNA: TGCGCCAGCAGCCAACTGGGACAGAGGAATGAAAAACTGTTTTTT.

This rearrangement joins TRBV4-1 to TRBJ1-2; possibly TRBD1 for D (6 bases). Germline V lookup: CDR1 MGHRA, CDR2 YSYEKL. The V gene lost 4 bases and the J gene lost 6 bases, with 27 bases spanning the gap. This CDR3 is 18 amino acids long. The CDR3 region has the DNA TGCGCCAGCAGCCGGGGCCAGGGGACGTTACAGGGTGTGCATGGCTACACCTTC. Its translation: CASSRGQGTLQGVHGYTF.

The chain combines TRBV12-5 with TRBJ2-1; a possible D gene is TRBD1 (5 bases). The CDR3 is 15 residues long. Germline CDR1 LGHNT, CDR2 FRNRAP. Between the trimmed V and J ends, which lost 9 bases and 0 bases, there was a span of 15 bases. CDR3 sequence (DNA): TGTGCTAGCTGGTCAACAGGATTCTCCTACAATGAGCAGTTCTTC. It codes for CASWSTGFSYNEQFF.

This clone occurred a few times. CDR3 nucleotide sequence: TGTGCCAGCAGTTATGGAGGGGAGGGCTACACCTTC. Protein: CASSYGGEGYTF. The rearrangement joins TRBV6-1 to TRBJ1-2; tentatively, D is TRBD1 (5 bases). Trimming cost V 5 bases and J 8 bases, with 12 bases left between them. The CDR3 is made up of 12 amino acids. Germline loops: CDR1 MNHNS, CDR2 SASEGT.

This chain uses TRBV7-8 with TRBJ2-5; D is possibly TRBD1 (6 bases). The V end was cut by 4 bases, the J end by 5 bases, with 17 bases between. The CDR3 runs to 15 residues. Germline V gene lookup returns CDR1 SGHVS and CDR2 FQNEAQ. The CDR3 bases are TGTGCCAGCAGCTATTCCGGGACACAAGGGGAGACCCAGTACTTC. Encoded protein: CASSYSGTQGETQYF.